Described below is a single TCR beta chain sequence and its context. The target antigen is unknown. The sample originates from a study of T cells after posttransplantation cyclophosphamide. Study-level results: Later blood repertoires were often dominated by clones from the donor CD8+ memory compartment. TRB clonality was highly associated with recipient CMV seropositivity and reactivation.

The repertoire was sequenced with immunoSEQ multiplex PCR; TCRdb's copy has only in-frame clones and lacks some. There are 6,000 to 8,500 clones in the sample; under 95% occur only once, and less than 15% lies in the top ten. Treatment was busulfan-fludarabine conditioning, a marrow graft, and cyclophosphamide on days +3 and +4. The germline V gene encodes CDR1 MNHEY and CDR2 SMNVEV (reference sequence). V gave up 1 base and J gave up 6 bases; unmatched junction bases: 1. This CDR3 is 15 amino acids long. This receptor was obtained from a female patient aged 50-60 years who received an allogeneic stem cell transplant from a related donor, was CMV-positive, and had no GVHD. Part of the T cell pool may stem from the graft donor. The J gene is TRBJ2-1, the V gene TRBV27, with 12 bases lining up with TRBD2. The input for sequencing was PBMCs, taken around 1,400 days after allogeneic stem cell transplant with posttransplant cyclophosphamide. In DNA form, the CDR3 reads TGTGCCAGCAGTTTATGGACTAGCGGGATCAATGAGCAGTTCTTC. Its protein product is CASSLWTSGINEQFF.